The T cell receptor beta chain described here comes from a study of T cell repertoires in aging, cancer and after chemotherapy. With 4 bases removed from V and 4 bases from J, the gap between germline ends came to 13 bases. The CDR3 loop spans 13 amino acids. Germline CDR1 and CDR2: SQVTM and ANQGSEA. Rearranged V-D-J TRB sequences were amplified with a mixed TRB-A/B primer pool. TCRdb re-called the multiplex PCR reads with MiXCR, one entry per CDR3 protein. The sample includes 950 to 1,300 distinct CDR3 sequences, roughly 31% seen only once; the top ten take approximately 92%. This clonotype is termed medium-sized. TCR beta rearrangements were amplified from peripheral blood genomic DNA.

The sequencing input was blood. The TCR was taken from a human donor with a blood cancer. The chain is built from TRBV29-1 and TRBJ1-1, with D unresolved. CDR3 in DNA: TGCAGCGTTGTAATAAGGGAGGGCACTGAAGCTTTCTTT. Amino acid sequence: CSVVIREGTEAFF.